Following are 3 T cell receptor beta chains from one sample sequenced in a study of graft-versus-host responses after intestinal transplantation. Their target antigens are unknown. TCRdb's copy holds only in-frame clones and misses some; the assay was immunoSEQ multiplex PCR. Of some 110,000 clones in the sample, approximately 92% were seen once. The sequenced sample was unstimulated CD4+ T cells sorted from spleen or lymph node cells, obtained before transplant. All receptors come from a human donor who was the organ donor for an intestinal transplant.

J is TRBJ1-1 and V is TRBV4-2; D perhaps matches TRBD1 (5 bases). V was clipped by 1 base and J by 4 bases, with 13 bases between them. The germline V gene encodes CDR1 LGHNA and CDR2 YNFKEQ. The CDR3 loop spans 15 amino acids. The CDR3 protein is CASSQGPGLGTEAFF. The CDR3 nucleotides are TGTGCCAGCAGCCAAGGCCCAGGGCTGGGCACTGAAGCTTTCTTT.

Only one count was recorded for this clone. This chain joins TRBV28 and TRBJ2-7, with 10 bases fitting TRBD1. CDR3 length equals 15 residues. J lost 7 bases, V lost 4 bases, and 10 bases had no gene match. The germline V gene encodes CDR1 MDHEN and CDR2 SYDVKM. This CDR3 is CASSSGGQGTGEQYF. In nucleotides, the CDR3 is TGTGCCAGCAGTTCCGGGGGACAGGGGACGGGAGAGCAGTACTTC. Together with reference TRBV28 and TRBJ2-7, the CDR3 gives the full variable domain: DVKVTQSSRYLVKRTGEKVFLECVQDMDHENMFWYRQDPGLGLRLIYFSYDVKMKEKGDIPEGYSVSREKKERFSLILESASTNQTSMYLCASSSGGQGTGEQYFGPGTRLTVT.

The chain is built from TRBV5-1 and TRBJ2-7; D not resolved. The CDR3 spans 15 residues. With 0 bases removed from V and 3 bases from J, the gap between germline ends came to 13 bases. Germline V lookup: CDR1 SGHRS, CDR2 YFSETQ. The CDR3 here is CASSLGVFANYEQYF. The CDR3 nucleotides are TGCGCCAGCAGCTTGGGAGTGTTTGCTAACTACGAGCAGTACTTC.